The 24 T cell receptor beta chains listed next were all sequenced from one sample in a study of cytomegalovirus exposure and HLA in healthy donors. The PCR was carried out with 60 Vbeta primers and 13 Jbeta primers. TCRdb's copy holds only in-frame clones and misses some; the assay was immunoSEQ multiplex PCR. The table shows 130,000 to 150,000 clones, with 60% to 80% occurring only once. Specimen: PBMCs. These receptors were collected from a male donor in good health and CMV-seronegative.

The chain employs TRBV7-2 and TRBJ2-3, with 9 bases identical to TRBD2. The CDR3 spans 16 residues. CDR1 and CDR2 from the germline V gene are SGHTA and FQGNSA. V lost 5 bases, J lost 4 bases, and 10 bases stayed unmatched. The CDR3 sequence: CASSLGAGGPSDTQYF. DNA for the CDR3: TGTGCCAGCAGCCTGGGGGCGGGAGGGCCCTCAGATACGCAGTATTTT.

The CDR3: CASSDSSSGDTDTQYF. The CDR3 region has the DNA TGTGCCAGCAGTGACTCTTCTAGCGGGGACACAGATACGCAGTATTTT. V gene TRBV6-4 combines with J gene TRBJ2-3, with TRBD2 matching over 9 bases. The CDR3 runs 16 residues. Trimming cost V 0 bases and J 2 bases; bases outside gene matches: 3. From germline, CDR1 is MRHNA and CDR2 SNTAGT.

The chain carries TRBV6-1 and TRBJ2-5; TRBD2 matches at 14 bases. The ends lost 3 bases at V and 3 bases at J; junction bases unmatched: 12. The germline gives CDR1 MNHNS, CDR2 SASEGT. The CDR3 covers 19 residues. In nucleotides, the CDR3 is TGTGCCAGCAGTGAGGGAGGACTAGCGGGGGGAAGATTAGAAGAGACCCAGTACTTC. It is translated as CASSEGGLAGGRLEETQYF.

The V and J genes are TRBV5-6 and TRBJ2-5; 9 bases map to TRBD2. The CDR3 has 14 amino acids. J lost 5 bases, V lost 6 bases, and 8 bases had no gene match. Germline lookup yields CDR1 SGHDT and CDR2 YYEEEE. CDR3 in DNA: TGTGCCAGCACCCGGGCGGGGGGGCTGGAGACCCAGTACTTC. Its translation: CASTRAGGLETQYF.

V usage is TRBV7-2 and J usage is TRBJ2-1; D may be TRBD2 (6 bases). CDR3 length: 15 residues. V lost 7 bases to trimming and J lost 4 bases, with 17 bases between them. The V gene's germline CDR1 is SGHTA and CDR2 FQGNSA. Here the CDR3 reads CASNTLAYKYNEQFF. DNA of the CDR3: TGTGCCAGCAATACCCTAGCGTATAAATACAATGAGCAGTTCTTC.

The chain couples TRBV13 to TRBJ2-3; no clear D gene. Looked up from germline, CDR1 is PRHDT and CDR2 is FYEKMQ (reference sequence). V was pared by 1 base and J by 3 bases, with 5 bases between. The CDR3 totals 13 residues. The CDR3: CASSLDATDTQYF. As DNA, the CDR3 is TGTGCCAGCAGCTTAGATGCGACAGATACGCAGTATTTT.

CDR3 residues: CASSVAAGDSPLHF. CDR3 bases: TGTGCCAGCAGCGTAGCGGCAGGGGATTCACCCCTCCACTTT. V gene TRBV9 combines with J gene TRBJ1-6, with D perhaps matching TRBD1 (6 bases). Deletions cut 0 bases from V and 8 bases from J, with 9 bases between. Germline-derived CDR1 and CDR2 are SGDLS and YYNGEE. The CDR3 runs 14 residues.

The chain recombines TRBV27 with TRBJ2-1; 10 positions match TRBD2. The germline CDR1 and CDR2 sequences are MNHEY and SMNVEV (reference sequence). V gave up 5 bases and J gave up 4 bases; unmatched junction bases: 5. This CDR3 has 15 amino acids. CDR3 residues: CASSPGTSVYNEQFF. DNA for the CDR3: TGTGCCAGCAGTCCCGGGACTAGCGTTTACAATGAGCAGTTCTTC.

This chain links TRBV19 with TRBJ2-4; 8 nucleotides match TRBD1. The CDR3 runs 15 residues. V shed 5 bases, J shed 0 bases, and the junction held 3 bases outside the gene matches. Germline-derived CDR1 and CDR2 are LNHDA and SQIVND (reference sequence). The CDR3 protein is CASSEDREAKNIQYF. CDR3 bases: TGTGCCAGTAGTGAGGACAGGGAAGCCAAAAACATTCAGTACTTC.

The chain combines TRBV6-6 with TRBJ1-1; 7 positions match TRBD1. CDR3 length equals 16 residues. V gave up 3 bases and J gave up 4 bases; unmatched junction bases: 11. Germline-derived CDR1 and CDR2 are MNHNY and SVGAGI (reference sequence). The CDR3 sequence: CASSYGTARFGTEAFF. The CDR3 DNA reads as TGTGCCAGCAGTTATGGGACAGCCCGTTTCGGCACTGAAGCTTTCTTT.

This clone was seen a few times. The DNA of the CDR3 is TGTGCCAGCAGCAACCCTCGGACAGGGAAGACGTATGGCTACACCTTC. This encodes CASSNPRTGKTYGYTF. The chain has TRBV9 and TRBJ1-2; 8 nucleotides match TRBD1. Germline CDR1 is SGDLS and CDR2 is YYNGEE. With 4 bases clipped from V and 5 bases from J, the junction kept 13 bases outside the gene matches. This CDR3 is built from 16 residues.

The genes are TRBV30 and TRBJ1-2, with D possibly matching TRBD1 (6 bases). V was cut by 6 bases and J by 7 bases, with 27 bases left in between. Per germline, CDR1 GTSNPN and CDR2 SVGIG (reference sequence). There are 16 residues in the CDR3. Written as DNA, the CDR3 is TGTGCCTGTCGCTTTCACAGGGAGGGGCCCTTAGGTGGCTACACCTTC. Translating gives CACRFHREGPLGGYTF.

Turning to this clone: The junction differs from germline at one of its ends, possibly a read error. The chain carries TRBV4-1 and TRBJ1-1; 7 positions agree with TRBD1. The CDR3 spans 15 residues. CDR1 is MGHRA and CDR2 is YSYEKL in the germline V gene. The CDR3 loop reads CASSYTGQSPTEAFF. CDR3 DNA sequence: TGCGCCAGCAGCTATACGGGACAGAGTCCGACTGAGGCTTTCTTT.

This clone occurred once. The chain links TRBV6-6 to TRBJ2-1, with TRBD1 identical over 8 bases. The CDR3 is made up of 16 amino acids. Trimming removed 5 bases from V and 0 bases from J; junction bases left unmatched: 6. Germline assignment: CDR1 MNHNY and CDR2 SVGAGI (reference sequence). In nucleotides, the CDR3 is TGTGCCAGCAGTCCGACCGGGACAGGCTCCTACAATGAGCAGTTCTTC. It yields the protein CASSPTGTGSYNEQFF.

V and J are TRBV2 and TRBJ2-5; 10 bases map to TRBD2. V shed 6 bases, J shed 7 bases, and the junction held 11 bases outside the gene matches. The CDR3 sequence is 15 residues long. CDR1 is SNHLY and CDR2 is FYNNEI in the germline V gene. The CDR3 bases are TGTGCCAGCAGCGGTACCCTAGCGGGGGCCGGGACCCAGTACTTC. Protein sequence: CASSGTLAGAGTQYF.

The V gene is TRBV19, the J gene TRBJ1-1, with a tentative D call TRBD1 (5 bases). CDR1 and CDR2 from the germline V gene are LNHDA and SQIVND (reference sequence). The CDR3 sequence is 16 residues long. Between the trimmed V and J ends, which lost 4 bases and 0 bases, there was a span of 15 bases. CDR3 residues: CASSSVGLIMNTEAFF. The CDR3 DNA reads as TGTGCCAGTAGTAGTGTGGGACTGATCATGAACACTGAAGCTTTCTTT.

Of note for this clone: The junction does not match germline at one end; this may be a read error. The CDR3, as DNA: TGTTCCAGCAGCCCCCAGGGACAACTCACCGGGGAGCTGTTTTTT. It specifies CSSSPQGQLTGELFF. The chain links TRBV7-9 to TRBJ2-2, with D possibly TRBD1 on 6 matching bases. Germline lookup yields CDR1 SEHNR and CDR2 FQNEAQ (reference sequence). The CDR3 loop spans 15 amino acids.

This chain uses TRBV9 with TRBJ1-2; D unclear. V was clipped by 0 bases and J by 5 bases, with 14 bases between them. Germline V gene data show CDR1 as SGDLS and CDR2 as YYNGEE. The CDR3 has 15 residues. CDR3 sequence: CASSVATGVRYGYTF. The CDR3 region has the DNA TGTGCCAGCAGCGTAGCTACGGGTGTCAGATATGGCTACACCTTC. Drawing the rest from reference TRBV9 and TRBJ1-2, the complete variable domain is DSGVTQTPKHLITATGQRVTLRCSPRSGDLSVYWYQQSLDQGLQFLIQYYNGEERAKGNILERFSAQQFPDLHSELNLSSLELGDSALYFCASSVATGVRYGYTFGSGTRLTVV.

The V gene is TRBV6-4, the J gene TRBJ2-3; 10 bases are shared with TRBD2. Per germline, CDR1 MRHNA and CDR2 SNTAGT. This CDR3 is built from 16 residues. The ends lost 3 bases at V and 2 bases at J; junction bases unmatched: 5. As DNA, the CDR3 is TGTGCCAGCAGTGAATCCAGCGGGGGGGCCACAGATACGCAGTATTTT. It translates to CASSESSGGATDTQYF.

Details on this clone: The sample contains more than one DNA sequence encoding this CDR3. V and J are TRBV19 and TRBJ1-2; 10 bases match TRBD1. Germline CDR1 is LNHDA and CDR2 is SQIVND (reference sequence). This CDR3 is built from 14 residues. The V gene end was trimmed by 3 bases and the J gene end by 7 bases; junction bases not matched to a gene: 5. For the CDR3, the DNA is TGTGCCAGTAGTATGACAGGGGGCGCGGGTGGCTACACCTTC. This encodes CASSMTGGAGGYTF.

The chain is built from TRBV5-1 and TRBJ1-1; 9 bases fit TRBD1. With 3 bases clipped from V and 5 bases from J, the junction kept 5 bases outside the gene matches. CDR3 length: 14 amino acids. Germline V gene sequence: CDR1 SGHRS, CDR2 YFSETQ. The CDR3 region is CASSWTGDLTEAFF. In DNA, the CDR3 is TGCGCCAGCAGCTGGACAGGGGATCTTACTGAAGCTTTCTTT.

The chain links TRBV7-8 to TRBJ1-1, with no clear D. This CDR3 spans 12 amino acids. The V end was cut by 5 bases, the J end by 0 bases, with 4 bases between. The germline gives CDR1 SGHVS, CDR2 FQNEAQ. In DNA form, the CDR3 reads TGTGCCAGCAGCCCTATGAACACTGAAGCTTTCTTT. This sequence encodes CASSPMNTEAFF.

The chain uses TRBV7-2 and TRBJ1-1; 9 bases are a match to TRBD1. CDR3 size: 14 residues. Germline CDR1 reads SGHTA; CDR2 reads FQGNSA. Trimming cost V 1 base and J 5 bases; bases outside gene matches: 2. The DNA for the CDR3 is TGTGCCAGCAGCTTAGGGGACAGGGTGACTGAAGCTTTCTTT. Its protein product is CASSLGDRVTEAFF.

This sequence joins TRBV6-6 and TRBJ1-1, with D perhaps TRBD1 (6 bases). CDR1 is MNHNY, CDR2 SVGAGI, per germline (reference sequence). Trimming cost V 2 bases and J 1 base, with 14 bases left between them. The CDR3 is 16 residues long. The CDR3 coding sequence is TGTGCCAGCAGTTACGAAACAGGGATGGGGAACACTGAAGCTTTCTTT. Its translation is CASSYETGMGNTEAFF.